This T cell receptor beta chain comes out of a study of CD8+ T cells in alopecia areata. General study results and limits: Clonality was higher in lesional than normal scalp, especially in alopecia totalis/universalis.

As the sequencing template, cDNA was produced by extracting RNA and reverse transcribing it. The protocol was immunoSEQ multiplex PCR, while the TCRdb copy is restricted to in-frame clones and leaves out a portion. The sample contains roughly 150,000 clones, 50% to 60% of which appear only once. Trimming pared 4 bases from V and 3 bases from J, leaving 19 bases between. From germline, CDR1 is SQVTM and CDR2 ANQGSEA. The CDR3 sequence is 17 residues long. As regards this clone: Antigen unknown.

The J gene is TRBJ2-6, the V gene TRBV29-1; a weak D match, TRBD1 (6 bases). The clonotype originates from a human donor in good health. Sequencing input: CD4+ T cells sorted from blood. In DNA, the CDR3 is TGCAGCGTTGTAGAGAACAGGGTTAACTTTGGGGCCAACGTCCTGACTTTC. This codes for CSVVENRVNFGANVLTF.